Presented here are 9 T cell receptor beta chains from one specimen sequenced in a study of T cells in Graves' hyperthyroidism and ophthalmopathy. Researchers took RNA transcripts and amplified the TCR beta CDR3 regions from them. With the HTBI primer set, the TCR CDR3 went through a first round of RT-PCR. TCRdb ran MiXCR on the multiplex PCR reads and lists one entry per CDR3 protein. The sample holds under 700,000 distinct CDR3 sequences; 16% are singletons and the top ten take around a sixth. Sequenced material: blood. The receptors originated from a woman aged 18 to 35 with Graves' hyperthyroidism.

This sequence joins TRBV30 and TRBJ1-3; D remains ambiguous. Germline V gene data show CDR1 as GTSNPN and CDR2 as SVGIG (reference sequence). Trimming pared 0 bases from V and 2 bases from J, leaving 5 bases between. The CDR3 has 13 amino acids. The CDR3 sequence: CAWSVSAGNTIYF. For the CDR3, the DNA is TGTGCCTGGAGTGTATCAGCTGGAAACACCATATATTTT. Full variable domain (rest looked up from reference TRBV30 and TRBJ1-3): SQTIHQWPATLVQPVGSPLSLECTVEGTSNPNLYWYRQAAGRGLQLLFYSVGIGQISSEVPQNLSASRPQDRQFILSSKKLLLSDSGFYLCAWSVSAGNTIYFGEGSWLTVV.

The chain employs TRBV28 and TRBJ2-7; TRBD1 agrees at 11 bases. The CDR3 spans 18 residues. Losses at the gene ends were 5 bases for V and 6 bases for J; bases not matched to a gene: 18. Per germline, CDR1 MDHEN and CDR2 SYDVKM. The DNA for the CDR3 is TGTGCCAGCAGTGAGACCACCGGGACAGGGGGTATAAGTCGCGAGCAGTACTTC. This codes for CASSETTGTGGISREQYF.

This rearrangement joins TRBV7-9 to TRBJ1-4; 8 positions match TRBD1. The junction had 6 bases not matched to a gene; V was cut back by 3 bases and J by 0 bases. The V gene's germline CDR1 is SEHNR and CDR2 FQNEAQ (reference sequence). The CDR3 sequence is 17 residues long. The CDR3 here is CASSLGDRPTTNEKLFF. CDR3 bases: TGTGCCAGCAGCTTGGGGGACAGGCCAACAACTAATGAAAAACTGTTTTTT.

This clonotype appeared many times. V is TRBV18 and J is TRBJ1-1; D gene uncertain. Between the trimmed V and J ends, which lost 6 bases and 6 bases, there was a span of 11 bases. This CDR3 is 12 amino acids long. Germline V gene lookup returns CDR1 KGHSH and CDR2 LQKENI. The CDR3 DNA reads as TGTGCCAGCTCCCTTTCCAGCGCTGAAGCTTTCTTT. Its protein product is CASSLSSAEAFF.

The rearrangement links TRBV4-2 to TRBJ1-6; D possibly corresponds to TRBD1 (5 bases). Germline lookup yields CDR1 LGHNA and CDR2 YNFKEQ. The CDR3 is 17 residues long. V shed 1 base and J shed 7 bases, with 17 bases lying between them. CDR3 amino acids: CASSQVKGGTGNSPLHF. The DNA of the CDR3 is TGTGCCAGCAGCCAAGTTAAGGGCGGGACCGGAAATTCACCCCTCCACTTT.

The CDR3 here is CASSRVGGASGANVLTF. The CDR3 nucleotides read TGCGCCAGCAGCCGCGTTGGGGGAGCGTCTGGGGCCAACGTCCTGACTTTC. This chain joins TRBV5-1 and TRBJ2-6; either TRBD1 or TRBD2 may fit D (5 bases each). Per germline, CDR1 SGHRS and CDR2 YFSETQ. Trimming removed 4 bases at V and 1 base at J, with 15 bases between. CDR3 length: 17 residues.

This clonotype was seen only a few times. The rearrangement links TRBV7-2 to TRBJ1-3; 9 nucleotides align to TRBD1. There are 14 residues in the CDR3. From germline, CDR1 is SGHTA and CDR2 FQGNSA. The V segment lost 6 bases and the J segment 2 bases; nucleotides outside the gene matches: 2. CDR3 DNA sequence: TGTGCCAGCAGTTGGGACAGGGCTGGAAACACCATATATTTT. Amino acid sequence: CASSWDRAGNTIYF.

The table lists this clonotype with many counts. This chain links TRBV12-3 or TRBV12-4 with TRBJ2-7; TRBD2 matches 11 bases. The CDR3 loop spans 15 amino acids. Trimming at V came to 3 bases and at J to 2 bases, leaving 3 bases not matched to a gene. Here the CDR3 reads CASSLGLAATYEQYF. The CDR3 nucleotides are TGTGCCAGCAGTTTGGGACTAGCGGCCACCTACGAGCAGTACTTC.

The chain couples TRBV20-1 to TRBJ1-4; D not resolved. The V end was cut by 4 bases, the J end by 9 bases, with 9 bases between. The CDR3 covers 11 residues. Germline assignment: CDR1 DFQATT and CDR2 SNEGSKA (reference sequence). CDR3 DNA sequence: TGCAGTGCTAATGACGAGAAAAAACTGTTTTTT. Protein sequence: CSANDEKKLFF.